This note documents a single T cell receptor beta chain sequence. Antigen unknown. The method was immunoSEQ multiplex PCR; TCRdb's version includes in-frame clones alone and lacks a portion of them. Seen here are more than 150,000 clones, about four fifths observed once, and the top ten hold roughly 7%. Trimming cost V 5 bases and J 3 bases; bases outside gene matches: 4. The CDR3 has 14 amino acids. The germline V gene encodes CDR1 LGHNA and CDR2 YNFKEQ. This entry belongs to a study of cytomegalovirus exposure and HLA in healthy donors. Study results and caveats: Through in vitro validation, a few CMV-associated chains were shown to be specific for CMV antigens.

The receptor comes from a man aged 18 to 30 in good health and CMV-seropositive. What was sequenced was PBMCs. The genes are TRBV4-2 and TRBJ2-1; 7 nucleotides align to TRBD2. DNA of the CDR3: TGTGCCAGCAGCACACGGGACTACTACAATGAGCAGTTCTTC. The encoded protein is CASSTRDYYNEQFF.